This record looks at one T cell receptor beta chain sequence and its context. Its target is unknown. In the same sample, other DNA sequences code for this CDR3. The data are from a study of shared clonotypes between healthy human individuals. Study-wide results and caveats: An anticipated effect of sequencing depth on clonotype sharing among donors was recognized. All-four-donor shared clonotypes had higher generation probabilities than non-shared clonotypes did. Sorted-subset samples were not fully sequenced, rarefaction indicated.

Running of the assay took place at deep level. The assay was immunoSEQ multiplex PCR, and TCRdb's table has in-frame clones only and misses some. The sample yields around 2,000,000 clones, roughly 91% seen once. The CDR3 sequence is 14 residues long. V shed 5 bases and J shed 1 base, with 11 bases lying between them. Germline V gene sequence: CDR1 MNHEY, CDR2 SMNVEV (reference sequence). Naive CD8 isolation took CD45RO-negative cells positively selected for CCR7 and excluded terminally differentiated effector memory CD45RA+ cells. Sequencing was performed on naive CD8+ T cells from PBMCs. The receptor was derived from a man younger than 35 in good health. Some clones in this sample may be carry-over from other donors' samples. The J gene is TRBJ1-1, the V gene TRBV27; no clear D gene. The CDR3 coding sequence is TGTGCCAGCAGTCCTCGCGTTGGGAACACTGAAGCTTTCTTT. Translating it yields CASSPRVGNTEAFF.